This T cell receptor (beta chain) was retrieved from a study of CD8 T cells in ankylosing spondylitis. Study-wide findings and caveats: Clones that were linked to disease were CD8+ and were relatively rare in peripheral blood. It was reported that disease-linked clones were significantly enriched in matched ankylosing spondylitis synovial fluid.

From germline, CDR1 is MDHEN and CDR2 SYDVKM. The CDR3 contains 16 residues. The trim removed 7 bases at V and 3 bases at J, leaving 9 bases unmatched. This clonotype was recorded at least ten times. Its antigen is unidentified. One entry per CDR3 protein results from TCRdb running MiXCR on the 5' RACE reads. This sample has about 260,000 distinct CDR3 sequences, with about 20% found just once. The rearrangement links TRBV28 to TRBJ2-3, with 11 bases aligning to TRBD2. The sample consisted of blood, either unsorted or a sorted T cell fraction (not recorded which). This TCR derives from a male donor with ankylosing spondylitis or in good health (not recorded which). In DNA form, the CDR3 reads TGTGCCAGCACCGACTCGGGACTAGCGGTTACAGATACGCAGTATTTT. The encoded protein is CASTDSGLAVTDTQYF.